This TCR beta chain was sequenced during a study of response to subunit inactivated influenza vaccine. Overall study findings and caveats: The authors proposed limited new T cell recruitment per seasonal influenza vaccination.

This clonotype was counted between two and nine times. Its antigen is not known. In TCRdb, the RT-PCR reads were re-called with MiXCR into one record per CDR3 protein. The top ten hold 13% of the sample, which has more than 450,000 distinct CDR3 sequences, 7.6% seen once. The CDR3 has 13 amino acids. Trimming cost V 6 bases and J 5 bases; bases outside gene matches: 3. Germline CDR1 reads MGHDK; CDR2 reads SYGVNS. This material consisted of PBMCs from blood, taken less than 30 months after vaccination. The chain combines TRBV25-1 with TRBJ1-3, with TRBD1 matching over 8 bases. The TCR sequence derives from a man between 45 and 75 years old who received an inactivated influenza vaccine. CDR3 sequence (DNA): TGTGCCAGCAGCCGGACAGGGAGAAACACCATATATTTT. Amino acids: CASSRTGRNTIYF.